Below, 7 T cell receptor beta chains from the same sample are listed, as sequenced in a study of blood T cell repertoires in COVID-19. The repertoire was sequenced with immunoSEQ multiplex PCR; TCRdb's copy has only in-frame clones and lacks some. The sample carries around 370,000 clones, about 90% recorded once. Sample: peripheral blood. All receptors come from a woman aged 45-59 years with COVID-19, enrolled during active disease.

The CDR3 is CASRGPLMNTEAFF. CDR3 in DNA: TGTGCCAGCAGGGGGCCCCTCATGAACACTGAAGCTTTCTTT. The genes are TRBV2 and TRBJ1-1; D is possibly TRBD1 (5 bases). The V and J ends lost 6 bases and 0 bases respectively, with 11 bases between them. Germline loops: CDR1 SNHLY, CDR2 FYNNEI. CDR3 size: 14 residues.

V and J are TRBV3-1 (or the pseudogene TRBV3-2) and TRBJ1-5; no firm D call. V was shortened by 2 bases and J by 0 bases, with 5 bases between the two germline ends. Germline values: CDR1 LGHDT, CDR2 YNNKEL (reference sequence). The CDR3 consists of 14 residues. CDR3 sequence reads: CASSQSGSNQPQHF. CDR3 nucleotides: TGTGCCAGCAGCCAATCCGGTAGCAATCAGCCCCAGCATTTT.

The sample holds a few counts of this clone. The chain uses TRBV10-1 and TRBJ1-2; D is unresolved. The V end lost 1 base, the J end lost 7 bases, and 10 bases lay between the germline ends. The CDR3 contains 13 residues. Germline CDR1 reads WNHNN; CDR2 reads SYGVQD (reference sequence). The CDR3 DNA follows: TGCGCCAGCAGTGAGTTGGCATCGGGTGGCTACACCTTC. This translates into CASSELASGGYTF.

CDR3 in amino acids: CASSYSRLAGGAETQYF. CDR3 nucleotide sequence: TGCGCCAGCAGCTATTCGCGACTAGCGGGAGGAGCGGAGACCCAGTACTTC. The J gene is TRBJ2-5, the V gene TRBV5-1; 13 nucleotides line up with TRBD2. Trimming at V came to 3 bases and at J to 5 bases, leaving 10 bases not matched to a gene. Germline V gives CDR1 SGHRS, CDR2 YFSETQ. The CDR3 length is 17 residues.

The V and J genes are TRBV18 and TRBJ1-1; D is uncertain. Trimming cost V 1 base and J 1 base, with 7 bases left between them. Looked up from germline, CDR1 is KGHSH and CDR2 is LQKENI. This CDR3 contains 14 residues. The CDR3 reads CASSPLGRNTEAFF. CDR3 nucleotides: TGTGCCAGCTCACCACTGGGGAGGAACACTGAAGCTTTCTTT.

The J gene is TRBJ1-1, the V gene TRBV30, with unresolved D. This CDR3 contains 13 residues. Trimming took off 4 bases at V and 2 bases at J, with 11 bases between the two ends. Germline V gene sequence: CDR1 GTSNPN, CDR2 SVGIG (reference sequence). For the CDR3, the DNA is TGTGCCTGGACCAGACAAGCTAACACTGAAGCTTTCTTT. It specifies CAWTRQANTEAFF.

The gene calls are TRBV9 and TRBJ2-5, with 11 bases matching TRBD1. With 2 bases clipped from V and 4 bases from J, the junction kept 7 bases outside the gene matches. The CDR3 runs 16 residues. Germline loops: CDR1 SGDLS, CDR2 YYNGEE. CDR3 residues: CASSVSGTGGLETQYF. The CDR3 DNA reads TGTGCCAGCAGCGTCTCCGGGACAGGGGGTTTAGAGACCCAGTACTTC.